This T cell receptor beta chain originates from a study of blood T cells in healthy people across ages. Study-level results: PBMCs were not sorted, which prevented a conclusive comparison of naive versus antigen-experienced cells. Expanded clonotype shifts may have been confounded, as the donors had an unknown CMV status.

Together with a sample-barcoded 5' primer, a J-beta primer mix was included in a second PCR lasting 7 to 11 cycles. TCRdb re-called the 5' RACE reads through MiXCR, storing one row per CDR3 protein. The profile shows hundreds of thousands of distinct CDR3 sequences, more than 20% of them singletons. This clonotype was picked up a small number of times. Its antigen remains unknown. The J segment lost 6 bases and the V segment lost 1 base, leaving 5 bases of the junction unmatched. The germline V gene encodes CDR1 LGHNA and CDR2 YSLEER. The CDR3 consists of 15 residues. This same sample was also taken into another study, of T cells of mothers and their children. That source reports: The study obtained over 8 million TCR beta CDR3 reads per mother and 3 million to 3.5 million per child.

Sequenced sample: blood. The receptor comes from a boy aged 5-17 years in good health. The J gene is TRBJ2-5, the V gene TRBV4-3; 10 nucleotides align to TRBD2. The CDR3 here is CASSQVFSGRQTQYF. CDR3 nucleotide sequence: TGCGCCAGCAGCCAAGTGTTTAGCGGGAGGCAGACCCAGTACTTC.